The T cell receptor beta chain described here comes from a study of blood T cell repertoires in COVID-19. Study-wide context: Italy, Spain and the United States were the sources of the convalescent and acute COVID-19 samples. Sample material is recorded as cDNA or gDNA derived from T cells, B-cell-depleted T cells, or PBMCs.

The V and J ends lost 3 bases and 7 bases respectively, with 15 bases between them. The CDR3 extends over 14 amino acids. CDR1 and CDR2 (germline): KGHSH, LQKENI. This clone was recorded once. This table comes from immunoSEQ multiplex PCR, and its TCRdb copy is limited to in-frame clones, with some not included. This sample has about 85,000 clones; around 88% occur once, and the top ten carry about 5.3%. The chain is built from TRBV18 and TRBJ1-2; D remains unclear. The material sequenced was peripheral blood. This sequence was found in a man aged 60 to 69 with acute or convalescent COVID-19. The CDR3 DNA sequence: TGTGCCAGCTCACCGAATTTATCGGTACTTGGCTACACCTTC. It translates to CASSPNLSVLGYTF.